One sample yielded the 24 T cell receptor beta chains listed below, sequenced in a study of T-cell reconstitution after alpha-beta-depleted transplantation in children. Preparing the TCRbeta library involved the use of unique molecular identifiers. TCRdb fed the PCR reads into MiXCR, producing one record per CDR3 protein. The sample shows 640,000 or so distinct CDR3 sequences, over 15% of them seen only once. Sequencing used PBMCs from the stem cell graft donor, obtained from the stem cell graft. These TCRs come from a human donor who donated a stem cell graft to a child with acute myeloid leukemia.

The J gene is TRBJ2-2, the V gene TRBV7-8; D call uncertain. The CDR3 extends over 14 amino acids. CDR1 and CDR2 (germline): SGHVS, FQNEAQ. V was shortened by 1 base and J by 8 bases, with 11 bases between the two germline ends. The CDR3 coding sequence is TGTGCCAGCAGCTTAGGGGCGACATCGGGGGAGCTGTTTTTT. This translates into CASSLGATSGELFF.

This clonotype was counted at least ten times. The rearrangement links TRBV20-1 to TRBJ1-6; a weak D match, TRBD1 (6 bases). The ends were cut back, 2 bases at V and 8 bases at J, with 13 bases in the middle. This CDR3 region has 14 residues. Germline V gives CDR1 DFQATT, CDR2 SNEGSKA (reference sequence). CDR3 sequence (DNA): TGCAGTGCTAGACGGGGGCCCGGGGATTCACCCCTCCACTTT. Translation gives CSARRGPGDSPLHF.

The V and J genes are TRBV3-1 and TRBJ1-2, with 8 nucleotides matching TRBD1. This CDR3 has 16 amino acids. Unmatched junction bases numbered 20, after V lost 11 bases and J lost 6 bases. CDR1 is LGHDT and CDR2 is YNNKEL in the germline V gene (reference sequence). CDR3 sequence reads: CASTQGAYAPSDGYTF. The CDR3 nucleotides read TGTGCCTCCACCCAGGGGGCGTATGCACCTTCTGATGGCTACACCTTC.

This clonotype was counted only a few times. The V call is TRBV6-5, the J call TRBJ2-2; tentative D call: TRBD1 (5 bases). CDR3 size: 14 residues. Germline V lookup: CDR1 MNHEY, CDR2 SVGAGI. Trimming took 2 bases from V and 5 from J, leaving 9 bases between them. The chain's CDR3 is CASSYEQDTGELFF. CDR3 bases: TGTGCCAGCAGTTACGAACAGGATACCGGGGAGCTGTTTTTT.

This clonotype has a handful of counts. The rearrangement links TRBV12-5 to TRBJ2-1; the match to TRBD2 covers 9 bases. Trimming at V came to 5 bases and at J to 8 bases, leaving 4 bases not matched to a gene. This CDR3 is built from 13 residues. The germline V gene encodes CDR1 LGHNT and CDR2 FRNRAP. The CDR3 DNA reads as TGTGCTAGTGGTCTAGCGGGGCCGGATGAGCAGTTCTTC. Amino acids: CASGLAGPDEQFF.

V gene TRBV20-1 combines with J gene TRBJ2-1; D uncertain. The CDR3 contains 14 residues. Per the germline V gene, CDR1 is DFQATT and CDR2 is SNEGSKA (reference sequence). V lost 2 bases and J 4 bases, leaving 12 bases between the germline ends. The CDR3 is CSARPTRPYNEQFF. The CDR3 DNA reads TGCAGTGCTAGACCCACCCGCCCGTACAATGAGCAGTTCTTC.

This clonotype was seen more than once but under ten times. The chain is built from TRBV7-2 and TRBJ1-5; tentative D call: TRBD1 (6 bases). Trimming stripped 1 base from V and 5 bases from J, with 12 bases between. The V gene's germline CDR1 is SGHTA and CDR2 FQGNSA. The length of the CDR3 is 15 residues. CDR3 DNA: TGTGCCAGCAGCTTAGGGACAGCCGGCGATCAGCCCCAGCATTTT. This sequence encodes CASSLGTAGDQPQHF.

V and J are TRBV7-8 and TRBJ2-5; possibly TRBD1 for D (5 bases). V dropped 5 bases and J dropped 2 bases, with 12 bases sitting between them. The germline gives CDR1 SGHVS, CDR2 FQNEAQ. The CDR3 spans 14 residues. The CDR3 sequence is CASSPDRGQETQYF. The CDR3 bases are TGTGCCAGCAGCCCTGACAGAGGACAAGAGACCCAGTACTTC.

This clonotype has ten or more counts. The chain recombines TRBV4-2 with TRBJ1-6; the match to TRBD1 covers 8 bases. Trimming took 0 bases from V and 9 from J; bases not matched to a gene: 4. There are 15 residues in the CDR3. CDR1 LGHNA and CDR2 YNFKEQ come from the germline V gene. CDR3 region: CASSQETGVGSPLHF. The CDR3, as DNA: TGTGCCAGCAGCCAAGAGACAGGGGTTGGTTCACCCCTCCACTTT.

This clonotype has ten or more counts. The J gene is TRBJ1-1, the V gene TRBV7-9; 7 bases align to TRBD1. Germline V gene sequence: CDR1 SEHNR, CDR2 FQNEAQ (reference sequence). The CDR3 extends over 16 amino acids. Trimming removed 5 bases from V and 0 bases from J; junction bases left unmatched: 9. CDR3 sequence reads: CASSRSQGTVNTEAFF. As DNA, the CDR3 is TGTGCCAGCAGCCGAAGCCAAGGGACAGTGAACACTGAAGCTTTCTTT.

The V and J genes are TRBV14 and TRBJ1-3; D uncertain. CDR3 length: 15 amino acids. Between the trimmed V and J ends, which lost 4 bases and 8 bases, there was a span of 18 bases. The germline gives CDR1 SGHDN, CDR2 FVKESK. CDR3 nucleotide sequence: TGTGCCAGCAGCCCCTACTCGGGTCCTAGGGACACCATATATTTT. Protein: CASSPYSGPRDTIYF. The entire variable domain, with the rest obtained from reference TRBV14 and TRBJ1-3, is as follows: EAGVTQFPSHSVIEKGQTVTLRCDPISGHDNLYWYRRVMGKEIKFLLHFVKESKQDESGMPNNRFLAERTGGTYSTLKVQPAELEDSGVYFCASSPYSGPRDTIYFGEGSWLTVV.

This clonotype was observed many times. The CDR3 coding sequence is TGCGCCAGCAGCTTGTACGAACAGCTTAACACTGAAGCTTTCTTT. Amino acid sequence: CASSLYEQLNTEAFF. The V gene is TRBV5-1, the J gene TRBJ1-1; D not certain. This CDR3 is built from 15 residues. From germline, CDR1 is SGHRS and CDR2 YFSETQ. With 1 base removed from V and 2 bases from J, the gap between germline ends came to 12 bases.

This clonotype was detected ten times or more. The chain uses TRBV12-3 or TRBV12-4 and TRBJ2-7; D is ambiguous. The CDR3 sequence is 12 residues long. The V end was cut by 4 bases, the J end by 5 bases, with 9 bases between. The CDR3 loop is CASSSMLHEQYF. For the CDR3, the DNA is TGTGCCAGCAGTTCCATGCTACACGAGCAGTACTTC.

At least ten counts were recorded for this clonotype. The CDR3 loop is CATSTSSTGEAFF. The CDR3 bases are TGTGCCACCTCAACCAGCTCGACGGGTGAAGCTTTCTTT. V usage is TRBV25-1 and J usage is TRBJ1-1; D is unclear. Germline V gene lookup returns CDR1 MGHDK and CDR2 SYGVNS. V gave up 10 bases and J gave up 7 bases, with 19 bases separating them. The CDR3 has 13 amino acids.

The sample holds a few counts of this clonotype. This chain joins TRBV7-3 and TRBJ2-7, with D tentatively TRBD2 (5 bases). The CDR3 is 13 amino acids. Trimming took off 3 bases at V and 7 bases at J, with 13 bases between the two ends. Germline values: CDR1 SGHTA, CDR2 FQGTGA. The CDR3 here is CASSLDPGKEQYF. The CDR3 coding sequence is TGTGCCAGCAGCTTGGACCCGGGGAAGGAGCAGTACTTC.

On this clonotype itself: This may come from a read error, since a much larger clone is one base off. The rearrangement links TRBV20-1 to TRBJ1-2, with D uncertain. The germline V and J ends were trimmed by 0 bases and 1 base, with 18 bases remaining between them. Germline V gene sequence: CDR1 DFQATT, CDR2 SNEGSKA (reference sequence). The CDR3 has 17 amino acids. The CDR3 DNA is TGCAGTGCTAGAGATGGGGAGGAGGAGGGTATTAACTATGGCTACACCTTC. Translating gives CSARDGEEEGINYGYTF.

This clonotype appeared a few times. This chain links TRBV20-1 with TRBJ2-2, with 10 bases that match TRBD1. CDR1 and CDR2 (germline): DFQATT, SNEGSKA (reference sequence). The CDR3 is 16 residues long. With V trimmed by 1 base and J by 7 bases, 9 bases remained unmatched. This chain's CDR3 is CSARASGQGVGGELFF. CDR3 coding DNA: TGCAGTGCTAGAGCCTCCGGACAGGGGGTGGGCGGGGAGCTGTTTTTT.

This sequence joins TRBV20-1 and TRBJ1-5, with 10 bases aligning to TRBD1. V shed 3 bases and J 6 bases; nucleotides not matched to a gene: 17. This CDR3 is 18 amino acids long. Germline lookup yields CDR1 DFQATT and CDR2 SNEGSKA (reference sequence). CDR3: CSARGPGQGPPGGQPQHF. The CDR3 coding sequence is TGCAGTGCTAGGGGTCCGGGACAGGGGCCCCCCGGGGGTCAGCCCCAGCATTTT.

The rearrangement uses TRBV10-3 and TRBJ2-1; 12 positions agree with TRBD2. This CDR3 spans 21 amino acids. V lost 0 bases to trimming and J lost 4 bases; unmatched junction nucleotides: 16. Germline loops: CDR1 ENHRY, CDR2 SYGVKD. The CDR3 nucleotides are TGTGCCATCAGTGAGTCGATATCTTTCCCTCGGACTAGCGGGGTTTACAATGAGCAGTTCTTC. Its protein product is CAISESISFPRTSGVYNEQFF.

Concerning this clonotype itself: A much larger clonotype is one base distant, so this may be a read error. V is TRBV7-2 and J is TRBJ2-7; maybe TRBD2 (5 bases). Germline assignment: CDR1 SGHTA and CDR2 FQGNSA. This CDR3 region has 15 residues. Trimming took off 3 bases at V and 0 bases at J, with 12 bases between the two ends. CDR3 coding DNA: TGTGCCAGCAGCTTTTCCGGGGATACCTCCTACGAGCAGTACTTC. Amino acid sequence: CASSFSGDTSYEQYF.

This clonotype was detected ten times or more. V is TRBV12-3 or TRBV12-4 and J is TRBJ2-1; a weak D match, TRBD2 (6 bases). V was clipped by 6 bases and J by 2 bases, with 14 bases between them. The length of the CDR3 is 15 residues. CDR3 sequence: CASRDGDSAYNEQFF. CDR3 bases: TGTGCCAGCAGGGACGGGGACTCTGCCTACAATGAGCAGTTCTTC.

This clonotype has a count of ten or more. This chain links TRBV20-1 with TRBJ2-7; D remains unclear. There are 13 residues in the CDR3. The germline gives CDR1 DFQATT, CDR2 SNEGSKA (reference sequence). V lost 1 base to trimming and J lost 3 bases, with 10 bases between them. The CDR3 loop reads CSARADGYYEQYF. The CDR3 nucleotides read TGCAGTGCTAGAGCCGACGGGTACTACGAGCAGTACTTC.

This clonotype occurred many times. The chain couples TRBV5-1 to TRBJ1-1; no clear D. Germline V lookup: CDR1 SGHRS, CDR2 YFSETQ. Trimming took off 5 bases at V and 2 bases at J, with 13 bases between the two ends. The CDR3 sequence is 14 residues long. The DNA of the CDR3 is TGCGCCAGCAGTGCCCTCCCAACAAACACTGAAGCTTTCTTT. This encodes CASSALPTNTEAFF.

J is TRBJ1-4 and V is TRBV20-1, with D uncertain. Germline assignment: CDR1 DFQATT and CDR2 SNEGSKA (reference sequence). Trimming shortened V by 2 bases and J by 6 bases, and 13 bases separated the two germline ends. The CDR3 loop spans 14 amino acids. CDR3 protein: CSARSEDSDEKLFF. DNA for the CDR3: TGCAGTGCTAGATCCGAGGATTCGGATGAAAAACTGTTTTTT.